Each of the 6 T cell receptor beta chains below was sequenced from the same sample in a study of shared clonotypes between healthy human individuals (dated by TCRdb to the early 2020s). The method was the immunoSEQ multiplex PCR assay. TCRdb provides this immuneACCESS table in a form limited to in-frame rearrangements. Some clones are lacking; in checked studies, under half of them reflect an unresolved V gene, and why the rest are absent is not known. The sample table records 2 million to 2.5 million clones; 90% to 96% of these occur just once. Of the sample, approximately 0.13% is held by the ten largest clones. Sequencing was carried out using naive CD4+ T cells sorted from blood. The intended sense of this specimen's cell subset or site label: CD45RA+ positively selected. Every receptor here comes from a man younger than 35 in good health.

The sample holds one count of this clone. Other DNA sequences of this sample code for an identical CDR3. The CDR3 spells CAWTPQGNSPLHF. In nucleotides, the CDR3 is TGTGCCTGGACTCCACAGGGAAATTCACCCCTCCACTTT. The chain combines TRBV30 with TRBJ1-6; weak D call: TRBD1 (6 bases). V gave up 4 bases and J gave up 7 bases, with 11 bases separating them. The CDR3 covers 13 residues. CDR1 and CDR2 (germline): GTSNPN, SVGIG (reference sequence). Full variable domain (remainder filled in from reference TRBV30 and TRBJ1-6): SQTIHQWPATLVQPVGSPLSLECTVEGTSNPNLYWYRQAAGRGLQLLFYSVGIGQISSEVPQNLSASRPQDRQFILSSKKLLLSDSGFYLCAWTPQGNSPLHFGNGTRLTVT.

This sequence joins TRBV6-5 and TRBJ2-7, with a tentative D call TRBD1 (5 bases). Trimming cost V 0 bases and J 4 bases, with 10 bases left between them. Germline V gene data show CDR1 as MNHEY and CDR2 as SVGAGI. CDR3 length: 14 residues. The CDR3 loop is CASSYSIQGYEQYF. CDR3 in DNA: TGTGCCAGCAGTTACTCAATCCAGGGATACGAGCAGTACTTC.

To note about this clone: Other DNA sequences in this sample translate to the same CDR3. The V gene is TRBV5-1, the J gene TRBJ1-1; 7 nucleotides line up with TRBD1. V lost 3 bases and J lost 1; bases outside the gene matches: 3. The CDR3 runs to 14 residues. Germline loops: CDR1 SGHRS, CDR2 YFSETQ. The CDR3 sequence is CASSSGTANTEAFF. DNA for the CDR3: TGCGCCAGCAGCTCCGGGACAGCGAACACTGAAGCTTTCTTT.

The chain has TRBV30 and TRBJ2-1; D remains ambiguous. The germline V and J ends were trimmed by 4 bases and 6 bases, with 16 bases remaining between them. This CDR3 is 14 amino acids long. Germline-derived CDR1 and CDR2 are GTSNPN and SVGIG (reference sequence). The CDR3 reads CAWIGRQKGNEQFF. The DNA for the CDR3 is TGTGCCTGGATTGGGCGACAAAAAGGCAATGAGCAGTTCTTC.

This chain links TRBV2 with TRBJ1-4; D unclear. Per the germline V gene, CDR1 is SNHLY and CDR2 is FYNNEI. V lost 11 bases to trimming and J lost 5 bases, with 15 bases between them. The CDR3 is 13 residues long. The CDR3 nucleotides read TGTGCCGTACAGACGGAGCTAAATGAAAAACTGTTTTTT. As protein: CAVQTELNEKLFF.

As concerns this clone: At the DNA level, this CDR3 is encoded by other sequences in the same sample as well. The rearrangement joins TRBV7-2 to TRBJ2-5; 11 nucleotides agree with TRBD1. The germline CDR1 and CDR2 sequences are SGHTA and FQGNSA. The J segment lost 5 bases and the V segment lost 6 bases, leaving 5 bases of the junction unmatched. The CDR3 spans 14 residues. CDR3 region: CASRRTGGGETQYF. For the CDR3, the DNA is TGTGCCAGCAGGCGGACAGGGGGCGGGGAGACCCAGTACTTC.